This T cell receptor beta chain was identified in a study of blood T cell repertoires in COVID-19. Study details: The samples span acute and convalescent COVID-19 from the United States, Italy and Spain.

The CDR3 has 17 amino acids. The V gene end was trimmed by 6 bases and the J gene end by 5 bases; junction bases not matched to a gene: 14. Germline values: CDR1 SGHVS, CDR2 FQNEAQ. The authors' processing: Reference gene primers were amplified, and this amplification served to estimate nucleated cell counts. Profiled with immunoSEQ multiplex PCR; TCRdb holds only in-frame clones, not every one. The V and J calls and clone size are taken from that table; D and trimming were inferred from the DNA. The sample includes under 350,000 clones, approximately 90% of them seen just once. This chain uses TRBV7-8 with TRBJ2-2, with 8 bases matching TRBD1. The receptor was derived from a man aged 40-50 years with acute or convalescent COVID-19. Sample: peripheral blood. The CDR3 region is CASSNLGDRRVTGELFF. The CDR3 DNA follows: TGTGCCAGCAGTAATCTGGGGGACAGGAGAGTAACCGGGGAGCTGTTTTTT.